This TCR beta chain was captured by sequencing in a study of monozygotic twins with inflammatory bowel disease. Study-wide results and limits: Whereas healthy co-twins had higher TCRbeta diversity (inverse Simpson), IBD patients had lower diversity. Findings did not support one strong IBD-associated signal or clonotype. Repertoire likeness was no different across concordant and discordant twins, perhaps owing to restricted power.

The CDR3 runs 15 residues. About this clonotype itself: As yet, its antigen is unknown.

TCRdb re-called the 5' RACE reads, yielding one record per CDR3 amino acid sequence without DNA. Its listing shows about 93,000 distinct CDR3 sequences. Investigators extracted total RNA from whole blood and did not sort T cells. J is TRBJ2-3 and V is TRBV12-3 or TRBV12-4; no DNA is available, so the TRBD1 call from TCRdb remains unchecked. The specimen was blood. The receptor comes from a human donor with ulcerative colitis or Crohn's disease, or a healthy co-twin of an affected twin (not recorded which). The CDR3: CASISYGQDTDTQYF.